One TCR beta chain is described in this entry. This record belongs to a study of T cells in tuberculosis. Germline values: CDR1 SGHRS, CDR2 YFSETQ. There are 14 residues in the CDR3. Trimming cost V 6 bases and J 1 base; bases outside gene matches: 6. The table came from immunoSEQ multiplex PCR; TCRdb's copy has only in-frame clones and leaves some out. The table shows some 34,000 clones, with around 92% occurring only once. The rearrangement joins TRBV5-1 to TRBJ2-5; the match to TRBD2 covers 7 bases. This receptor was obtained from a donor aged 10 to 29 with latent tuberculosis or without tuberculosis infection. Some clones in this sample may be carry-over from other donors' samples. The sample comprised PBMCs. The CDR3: CASKGRGLQETQYF. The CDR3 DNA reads TGCGCCAGCAAAGGGAGGGGCCTCCAAGAGACCCAGTACTTC.